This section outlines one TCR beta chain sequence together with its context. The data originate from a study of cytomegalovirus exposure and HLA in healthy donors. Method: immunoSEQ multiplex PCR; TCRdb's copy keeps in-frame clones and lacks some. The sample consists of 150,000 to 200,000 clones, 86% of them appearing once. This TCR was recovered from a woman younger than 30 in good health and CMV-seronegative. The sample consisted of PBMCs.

The CDR3 region has the DNA TGTGCCAGCAGCTCAGGACAGGGAGGGTATGGCTACACCTTC. Translation: CASSSGQGGYGYTF. The J gene is TRBJ1-2, the V gene TRBV5-4; 8 bases align to TRBD1. V shed 3 bases, J shed 5 bases, and the junction held 6 bases outside the gene matches. This CDR3 comprises 14 residues. The V gene's germline CDR1 is SGHNT and CDR2 YYREEE (reference sequence).